The rows below give T cell receptor beta chains drawn from one sample of a study of blood T cell repertoires in COVID-19. Sequenced by immunoSEQ multiplex PCR; TCRdb stores in-frame clones only, minus some. The data hold some 220,000 clones, with around 85% observed a single time. The sequencing input was PBMCs or T cells enriched from blood (not recorded which). These receptors all come from a woman aged 50 to 60 in a cohort exposed to, infected with or recovered from COVID-19 (not recorded which). Both conserved end residues are part of each CDR3. A D gene is named only where the DNA matches it firmly. Rows give clone size only sometimes, using once, few, many, or a class for an expanded clone.

J	size	V	D	DNA	CDR3
TRBJ1-5	NA	TRBV4-2	NA	TGTGCCAGCAGAGATGCTATCCCCCGAGAGCACAGTCAGCCCCAGCATTTT	CASRDAIPREHSQPQHF
TRBJ2-1	NA	TRBV7-3	TRBD2	TGTGCCAGCTCCCGCACTAACGGGGGGACCCATGAGCAGTTCTTC	CASSRTNGGTHEQFF
TRBJ2-1	NA	TRBV4-3	TRBD2	TGCGCCAGCAGCCAAAGGCGGGGGGGCCCTAATGAGCAGTTCTTC	CASSQRRGGPNEQFF
TRBJ2-1	NA	TRBV24-1	NA	TGTGCCACCAGTGATCCAGGGCCGCGAGGCAATGAGCAGTTCTTC	CATSDPGPRGNEQFF
TRBJ1-5	NA	TRBV9	NA	TGTGCCAGCAGCGTAGAAGGGGGCAATCAGCCCCAGCATTTT	CASSVEGGNQPQHF
TRBJ1-2	few	TRBV19	NA	TGTGCCAGTAGTATAGGTCCGGTCGGCTACACCTTC	CASSIGPVGYTF
TRBJ2-3	NA	TRBV10-3	NA	TGTGCCATCAGGGGGACAACTAGAGCTCCGGATACGCAGTATTTT	CAIRGTTRAPDTQYF
TRBJ1-2	NA	TRBV2	TRBD1	TGTGCCAGCAGGGACAGGAACTATGGCTACACCTTC	CASRDRNYGYTF
TRBJ1-1	NA	TRBV5-1	NA	TGCGCCAGCAGCTTGGTGCGGGAGAACACTGAAGCTTTCTTT	CASSLVRENTEAFF
TRBJ2-5	NA	TRBV18	NA	TGTGCCAGCTCACCGTTTCCAAACCAAGAGACCCAGTACTTC	CASSPFPNQETQYF
TRBJ2-7	NA	TRBV3-1/TRBV3-2	NA	TGTGCCAGCAGCTCCGCGACGGGGAGCTCCTACGAGCAGTACTTC	CASSSATGSSYEQYF
TRBJ1-2	once	TRBV30	TRBD1	TGTGCCTGGAGTGTGGACAGGGGGTATGGCTACACCTTC	CAWSVDRGYGYTF
TRBJ1-5	once	TRBV6-1	NA	TGTGCCACGCAGGGTAGCAATCAGCCCCAGCATTTT	CATQGSNQPQHF
TRBJ1-3	NA	TRBV21-1	NA	TGTGCCAGCAGCCCCCTGATTTTGAGCTCTGGAAACACCATATATTTT	CASSPLILSSGNTIYF
TRBJ2-6	NA	TRBV27	TRBD1	TGTGCCAGCAGCGGGACAGGTGGGGGCTGGGCCAACGTCCTGACTTTC	CASSGTGGGWANVLTF
TRBJ1-3	few	TRBV4-2	TRBD1	TGTGCCAGCAGCCAGGGGCAGGGGGCTGGAAACACCATATATTTT	CASSQGQGAGNTIYF
TRBJ1-2	NA	TRBV5-1	TRBD1	TGCGCCAGCAGCGCCTCACCGGGACAGGGAAATGGCTACACCTTC	CASSASPGQGNGYTF
TRBJ1-2	NA	TRBV6-5	NA	TGTGCCAGCAGTTACTCGATCGGGGTAGCTAACTATGGCTACACCTTC	CASSYSIGVANYGYTF
TRBJ2-1	NA	TRBV24-1	TRBD1	TGTGCCACCAGTGATGACAGGGCTAACAATGAGCAGTTCTTC	CATSDDRANNEQFF
TRBJ2-2	NA	TRBV3-1/TRBV3-2	TRBD2	TGTGCCAGCAGCCTCCGGACTAGCGGGGGCCTCGGGGAGCTGTTTTTT	CASSLRTSGGLGELFF
TRBJ1-1	NA	TRBV5-4	NA	TGTGCCAGCAAGGCGAGCGGGCGGACTGAAGCTTTCTTT	CASKASGRTEAFF
TRBJ1-2	NA	TRBV14	NA	TGTGCCAGCAGCCAAGTTGTCGCCCCGAGGGATGGCTACACCTTC	CASSQVVAPRDGYTF
TRBJ2-7	NA	TRBV10-2	NA	TGCGCCAGCAGTGAGCAGGCAGGGATGAGGCAGCAGTACTTC	CASSEQAGMRQQYF
TRBJ1-1	few	TRBV5-1	TRBD1	TGCGCCAGCAGCTCACCGGGACAGCAAACTGAAGCTTTCTTT	CASSSPGQQTEAFF
TRBJ2-1	NA	TRBV5-1	NA	TGCGCCAGCAGCTTGGTCGGGGGGCCGAACAATGAGCAGTTCTTC	CASSLVGGPNNEQFF
TRBJ1-5	once	TRBV10-3	NA	TGTGCCATCAGTGAGACTACGGCGACGGGACACTATAGCAATCAGCCCCAGCATTTT	CAISETTATGHYSNQPQHF
TRBJ2-2	NA	TRBV7-6	NA	TGTGCCAGCAGCGCGACAGTTAAAAACACCGGGGAGCTGTTTTTT	CASSATVKNTGELFF
TRBJ2-3	NA	TRBV4-3	NA	TGCGCCAGCAGCCAAGAAGCTAGCTCGAATACGCAGTATTTT	CASSQEASSNTQYF
TRBJ2-5	NA	TRBV5-6	NA	TGTGCCAGCAGCTTGGCCGGCCGGGGTCGCGAGACCCAGTACTTC	CASSLAGRGRETQYF
TRBJ2-7	NA	TRBV7-3	TRBD1	TGTGCCAGCAGCTTATACAGGGGGCCCTACGAGCAGTACTTC	CASSLYRGPYEQYF
TRBJ1-2	NA	TRBV12-5	TRBD1	TGTGCTAGTGGCCCCGACAGGGACGGAAGTGGCTACACCTTC	CASGPDRDGSGYTF
TRBJ2-5	NA	TRBV7-2	NA	TGTGCCAGCAGCCAGACTAGGTTGGAGACCCAGTACTTC	CASSQTRLETQYF
TRBJ1-5	NA	TRBV28	TRBD1	TGTGCCAGCAGTTTAGGGACAGGGCAACAGCCCCAGCATTTT	CASSLGTGQQPQHF
TRBJ2-7	NA	TRBV6-5	NA	TGTGCCAGCAGTTATCAGGGTCCCTACGAGCAGTACTTC	CASSYQGPYEQYF
TRBJ1-1	NA	TRBV7-3	TRBD1	TGTGCCAGCAGCTTAACGGGACAGACTGAAGCTTTCTTT	CASSLTGQTEAFF
TRBJ2-7	NA	TRBV3-1/TRBV3-2	NA	TGTGCCAGCAGCCTAACTCTCTACGAGCAGTACTTC	CASSLTLYEQYF
TRBJ1-6	NA	TRBV15	TRBD1	TGTGCCACCAGCAGAGATGGGACAGTTAATTCACCCCTCCACTTT	CATSRDGTVNSPLHF
TRBJ2-1	NA	TRBV4-3	TRBD2	TGCGCCAGCAGCCAAAGGGGAGGGCGTCCGTGGAACAATGAGCAGTTCTTC	CASSQRGGRPWNNEQFF
TRBJ1-6	NA	TRBV15	NA	TGTGCCACCAGCAGAGGCCAGGGTACTTCACCCCTCCACTTT	CATSRGQGTSPLHF
TRBJ1-5	NA	TRBV3-1/TRBV3-2	NA	TGTGCCAGCAGCCAAGGCAGGGGAGGCAATCAGCCCCAGCATTTT	CASSQGRGGNQPQHF
TRBJ2-5	NA	TRBV4-2	NA	TGTGCCAGCAGCCAAGAAAGGGGTTTGGGCCAAGAGACCCAGTACTTC	CASSQERGLGQETQYF
TRBJ2-7	NA	TRBV5-1	TRBD2	TGCGCCAGCAGCCTCGGGGAGGGTCCCTACGAGCAGTACTTC	CASSLGEGPYEQYF
TRBJ1-5	NA	TRBV24-1	NA	TGTGCCACCAGTACAGGGAACAGCAATCAGCCCCAGCATTTT	CATSTGNSNQPQHF
TRBJ1-4	NA	TRBV19	TRBD1	TGTGCCAGTACCCCCGGGACAGCAAATGAAAAACTGTTTTTT	CASTPGTANEKLFF
TRBJ2-1	few	TRBV28	NA	TGTGCCAGCAGTTTAACCCCCGGGACCTACAATGAGCAGTTCTTC	CASSLTPGTYNEQFF
TRBJ2-7	NA	TRBV4-1	TRBD2	TGCGCCAGCAGCCAAAGTCAGAGCGGGGGGGACGAGCAGTACTTC	CASSQSQSGGDEQYF
TRBJ1-1	NA	TRBV30	NA	TGTGCCTTACGCCGGGGGAATTGGGACACTGAAGCTTTCTTT	CALRRGNWDTEAFF
TRBJ1-6	NA	TRBV2	TRBD1	TGTGCCACCCGGACAGGGTTCGATTCACCCCTCCACTTT	CATRTGFDSPLHF
TRBJ1-1	NA	TRBV10-1	NA	TGCGCCAGCAGTGTCTCAGGGGACACTGAAGCTTTCTTT	CASSVSGDTEAFF
TRBJ2-7	NA	TRBV7-8	TRBD2	TGTGCCAGCAGGGATACGGGGGGGAACGAGCAGTACTTC	CASRDTGGNEQYF
TRBJ1-4	NA	TRBV5-1	NA	TGCGCCAGCAGCTTGGCGGACAGAATTAATGAAAAACTGTTTTTT	CASSLADRINEKLFF
TRBJ1-1	NA	TRBV5-1	NA	TGCGCCAGCAGCTTGGTGTCAGGCCAAATTGAAGCTTTCTTT	CASSLVSGQIEAFF
TRBJ2-1	NA	TRBV5-1	NA	TGCGCCAGCAGCTTGGGACTGCGACTATGGAATGAGCAGTTCTTC	CASSLGLRLWNEQFF
TRBJ2-2	NA	TRBV4-2	TRBD2	TGTGCCAGCAGCCAAGAAGGGCTAGCGGGGGCAAACACCGGGGAGCTGTTTTTT	CASSQEGLAGANTGELFF
TRBJ2-2	few	TRBV3-1/TRBV3-2	TRBD2	TGTGCCAGCAGCCAAGATTTGGGACTAGCGGGTACGAACACCGGGGAGCTGTTTTTT	CASSQDLGLAGTNTGELFF
TRBJ1-1	NA	TRBV7-2	TRBD1	TGTGCCAGCAGCGCCGCCGGGACAGCGATGAACACTGAAGCTTTCTTT	CASSAAGTAMNTEAFF
TRBJ1-5	NA	TRBV19	NA	TGTGCCAGTAGTATATTGCCTCTTGGGGACTGGGTAAATCAGCCCCAGCATTTT	CASSILPLGDWVNQPQHF
TRBJ1-6	NA	TRBV30	NA	TGTGCCTGGAGTATCGGGACACCGAAGAATTCACCCCTCCACTTT	CAWSIGTPKNSPLHF
TRBJ1-1	NA	TRBV30	NA	TGTGCCTGGTGCCTATGGGCTTTTAACACTGAAGCTTTCTTT	CAWCLWAFNTEAFF
TRBJ2-2	NA	TRBV5-1	NA	TGCGCCAGCAGCTTGTGGGCCCCGCAGCACACCGGGGAGCTGTTTTTT	CASSLWAPQHTGELFF